These T cell receptor beta chains were read from a single sample in a study of T cell responses to AZD1222 COVID-19 vaccine. TCRdb keeps only in-frame clones here, not all; method: immunoSEQ multiplex PCR. The sample contains 150,000 to 200,000 clones, around nine tenths of which appear only once. Here the sequenced sample was peripheral blood, taken 28 days after the second AZD1222 dose. These receptors came from an adult who received the AZD1222 COVID-19 vaccine. CDR3s include the opening cysteine and the closing phenylalanine or tryptophan. The order of the fields is J gene, D gene, V gene, clone size, CDR3 DNA, CDR3 protein. D genes are given only for firm matches. The listing skips clone size in some rows; elsewhere it reads once, few, many or a size class.

TRBJ2-3,TRBD2,TRBV24-1,.,TGTGCCACCAGTGAAGGCGGGCTAGCGGGAGGAGGGGATACGCAGTATTTT,CATSEGGLAGGGDTQYF
TRBJ1-1,.,TRBV5-6,.,TGTGCCAGCAGTTTTACCACCTCAGCGAACACTGAAGCTTTCTTT,CASSFTTSANTEAFF
TRBJ2-7,.,TRBV5-1,once,TGCGCCAGCAGCCCTCCTAGTGTCGGGGCCCCTACCTACGAGCAGTACTTC,CASSPPSVGAPTYEQYF
TRBJ1-1,TRBD1,TRBV19,.,TGCACCAGTCGGGGACAGGGGGTCGAAGCTTTCTTT,CTSRGQGVEAFF
TRBJ1-2,.,TRBV7-2,.,TGTGCCAGCAGCTTCAGGGGTGTGGGGGGCTACACCTTC,CASSFRGVGGYTF
TRBJ2-2,.,TRBV6-5,.,TGTGCCAGCAGTCCCTACCGGGACACCGGGGAGCTGTTTTTT,CASSPYRDTGELFF
TRBJ2-3,TRBD1,TRBV7-2,.,TGTGCCAGCAGCTATGGGGACAGGGGACCCAGCACAGATACGCAGTATTTT,CASSYGDRGPSTDTQYF
TRBJ1-4,.,TRBV28,once,TGTGCCAGCAGTTTATGGACGGATACTAATGAAAAACTGTTTTTT,CASSLWTDTNEKLFF
TRBJ1-1,.,TRBV6-5,.,TGTGCCAGCAGTTTCCAGGGCGCTAACACTGAAGCTTTCTTT,CASSFQGANTEAFF
TRBJ1-3,.,TRBV7-9,once,TGTGCCAGCAGCCCCAGGTCCTCTGGAAACACCATATATTTT,CASSPRSSGNTIYF
TRBJ1-5,TRBD1,TRBV7-2,.,TGTGCCAGCAGCTTAGAAGGGACAGCGATCAATCAGCCCCAGCATTTT,CASSLEGTAINQPQHF
TRBJ2-7,TRBD2,TRBV20-1,.,TGCAGTGCTAGTGGTCAGCGGGAGCTTTACGAGCAGTACTTC,CSASGQRELYEQYF
TRBJ2-7,TRBD1,TRBV6-5,.,TGTGCCAGCAGCCAAGGTGACAGGGTCTACGAGCAGTACTTC,CASSQGDRVYEQYF
TRBJ2-2,.,TRBV19,.,TGTGCCAGTAGTATAGATGTGCACAGGACGAACACCGGGGAGCTGTTTTTT,CASSIDVHRTNTGELFF
TRBJ2-2,TRBD2,TRBV5-4,once,TGTGCCAGCAGCTTGAACCTAGCGGCCACCGGGGAGCTGTTTTTT,CASSLNLAATGELFF
TRBJ2-3,.,TRBV2,.,TGTGCCAGCAGTGAAGGGCCCGCACTTACGCAGTATTTT,CASSEGPALTQYF
TRBJ2-7,.,TRBV6-6,.,TGTGCCAGCAGTTACTCGGAACACAAGAGCTCCTACGAGCAGTACTTC,CASSYSEHKSSYEQYF
TRBJ2-7,.,TRBV5-1,.,TGCGCCAGCAGCGTCCGAGACTCGGCCAGGCGGTACTTC,CASSVRDSARRYF
TRBJ1-2,.,TRBV7-2,.,TGTGCCAGCAGCTTAGCGCGAGAGTATGGCTACACCTTC,CASSLAREYGYTF
TRBJ1-5,TRBD1,TRBV19,.,TGTGCCAGTAGCTGGGGGGACAGGGGCTATCAGCCCCAGCATTTT,CASSWGDRGYQPQHF
TRBJ2-6,.,TRBV10-3,.,TGTGCCATCAGTGATGGCGGCGTCCGGGCTGGGGCCAACGTCCTGACTTTC,CAISDGGVRAGANVLTF
TRBJ1-2,.,TRBV5-4,.,TGTGCCAGCAGCTTGGACAGGACCGATGGCTACACCTTC,CASSLDRTDGYTF
TRBJ2-7,.,TRBV28,once,TGTGCCAGCAGACGCTACTACGAGCAGTACTTC,CASRRYYEQYF
TRBJ2-1,.,TRBV9,.,TGTGCCAGCAGCGTAGGTAGGAGCTCCTACAATGAGCAGTTCTTC,CASSVGRSSYNEQFF
TRBJ2-1,.,TRBV6-2/TRBV6-3,.,TGTGCCAGCAGCAGATGGGTCTACAATGAGCAGTTCTTC,CASSRWVYNEQFF
TRBJ1-5,.,TRBV4-2,.,TGTGCCAGCAGCCAAGATAGTCCCACTAATAGCAATCAGCCCCAGCATTTT,CASSQDSPTNSNQPQHF
TRBJ2-7,TRBD1,TRBV6-5,.,TGTGCCAGCAGTTACGGACAGGGGGCCGGCGAGCAGTACTTC,CASSYGQGAGEQYF
TRBJ2-1,TRBD1,TRBV6-5,.,TGTGCCAGCAGCCTACGGACAGGGAACAATGAGCAGTTCTTC,CASSLRTGNNEQFF
TRBJ2-2,TRBD2,TRBV7-2,once,TGTGCCAGCAGTTGGACTAGCGGGAGGGCGTCCGGGGAGCTGTTTTTT,CASSWTSGRASGELFF
TRBJ1-1,TRBD1,TRBV4-3,.,TGCGCCAGCAGCCAGTACACAGGGGACCCTGAAGCTTTCTTT,CASSQYTGDPEAFF
TRBJ2-7,.,TRBV5-1,.,TGCGCCAGCAGCTTTACGGGACTCTCAAACGCCTACGAGCAGTACTTC,CASSFTGLSNAYEQYF
TRBJ1-2,.,TRBV18,.,TGTGCCAGCTCACCACCCTCGGCAGCTAACTATGGCTACACCTTC,CASSPPSAANYGYTF
TRBJ2-1,.,TRBV12-5,.,TGTGCTAGTGGTTTGTTCCCCGCTCTAGGGAATGAGCAGTTCTTC,CASGLFPALGNEQFF
TRBJ1-6,.,TRBV2,.,TGTGCCAGCAGTGAACTTTGGGATAGGGCACCCCTCCACTTT,CASSELWDRAPLHF
TRBJ2-7,TRBD2,TRBV7-9,.,TGTGCCAGCAGCTTAGGTCTCGATGGCCTAGCGGGAAACTACGAGCAGTACTTC,CASSLGLDGLAGNYEQYF
TRBJ2-2,TRBD2,TRBV6-4,.,TGTGCCAGCAGTGTACTAGCGGGGACCACCGGGGAGCTGTTTTTT,CASSVLAGTTGELFF
TRBJ1-1,.,TRBV28,.,TGTGCCAGCAGTCCCGACAATCGGGCCCTAAAGGAAGCTTTCTTT,CASSPDNRALKEAFF
TRBJ2-7,TRBD1,TRBV7-9,.,TGTGCCAGCAGCTTCCGGACAGGGGGCTGGGAGCAGTACTTC,CASSFRTGGWEQYF
TRBJ1-1,.,TRBV18,.,TGTGCCAGCTCACCAACGCGGCTTAACACTGAAGCTTTCTTT,CASSPTRLNTEAFF
TRBJ2-1,TRBD2,TRBV4-3,.,TGCGCCAGCAGCCTACGACTAGCGGGAGGTTACAATGAGCAGTTCTTC,CASSLRLAGGYNEQFF
TRBJ2-5,.,TRBV10-3,once,TGTGCCATCAGTGAACCATCTAGCCGAGGGGCCCAGTACTTC,CAISEPSSRGAQYF
TRBJ1-5,.,TRBV27,.,TGTGCCAGCAGCATCTGGAGCAATCAGCCCCAGCATTTT,CASSIWSNQPQHF
TRBJ1-1,.,TRBV9,few,TGTGCCAGCAGCGTAGGGGTAAGGGGAGAAGCTTTCTTT,CASSVGVRGEAFF
TRBJ2-3,.,TRBV19,.,TGTGCCAGTAGTATAGGAGATACGCAGTATTTT,CASSIGDTQYF
TRBJ1-5,.,TRBV9,.,TGTGCCAGCAGCAAGTGGGGGAATAGCAATCAGCCCCAGCATTTT,CASSKWGNSNQPQHF
TRBJ1-5,.,TRBV6-1,.,TGTGCCAGCAGTGAAAGTCGGGGGCGGTGGTTCGGCAATCAGCCCCAGCATTTT,CASSESRGRWFGNQPQHF
TRBJ2-7,.,TRBV7-2,once,TGTGCCAGCAGCTCAGGGCGGGGTTCCCTCGAGCAGTACTTC,CASSSGRGSLEQYF
TRBJ1-3,TRBD1,TRBV5-1,.,TGCGCCAGCAGTCGCGACAGGGGCGAAAGCTCCATATATTTT,CASSRDRGESSIYF
TRBJ2-1,TRBD1,TRBV29-1,.,TGCAGCGTTGTTACGCCCAGGGGGAGTAACAATGAGCAGTTCTTC,CSVVTPRGSNNEQFF
TRBJ1-4,TRBD1,TRBV25-1,.,TGTGCCAGCAGTCCCACAGGGGTTTATGAAAAACTGTTTTTT,CASSPTGVYEKLFF
TRBJ2-2,TRBD1,TRBV19,.,TGTGCCAGTAGTGGGACAGGGACTTCGAACACCGGGGAGCTGTTTTTT,CASSGTGTSNTGELFF
TRBJ2-3,.,TRBV5-1,few,TGCGCCAGCAGCTTGGCCGAGGCACGTGATACGCAGTATTTT,CASSLAEARDTQYF